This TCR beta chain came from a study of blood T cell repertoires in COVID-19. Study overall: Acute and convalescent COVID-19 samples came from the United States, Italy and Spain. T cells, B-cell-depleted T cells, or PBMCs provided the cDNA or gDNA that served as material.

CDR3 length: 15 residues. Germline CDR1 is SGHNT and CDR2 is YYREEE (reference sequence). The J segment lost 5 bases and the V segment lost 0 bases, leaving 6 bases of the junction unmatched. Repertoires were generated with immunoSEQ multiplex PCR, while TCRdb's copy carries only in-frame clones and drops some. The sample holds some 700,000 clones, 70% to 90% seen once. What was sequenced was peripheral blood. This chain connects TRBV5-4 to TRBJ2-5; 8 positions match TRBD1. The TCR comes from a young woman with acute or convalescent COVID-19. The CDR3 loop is CASSLGQGARETQYF. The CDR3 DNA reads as TGTGCCAGCAGCTTGGGGCAGGGGGCAAGGGAGACCCAGTACTTC.